The rows below give T cell receptor beta chains drawn from one sample of a study of early T cells in non-severe SARS-CoV-2 infection. From the 5' RACE reads, TCRdb called clonotypes with MiXCR, one entry per CDR3 protein. The table has 30,000 to 40,000 distinct CDR3 sequences, 5.5% to 7.5% seen once. Input material: whole blood. These receptors came from an adult who was a healthcare worker with PCR-confirmed SARS-CoV-2 infection or an uninfected control (not recorded which). Each CDR3 is given with its conserved first and last residue. A D gene is named only where the DNA matches it firmly. Clone size is shown for a subset of rows, as once, few, many or a class of expanded clone.

V	J	D	size	CDR3	DNA
TRBV18	TRBJ2-5	.	.	CASSKEGLETQYF	TGTGCCAGCTCAAAGGAGGGCTTGGAGACCCAGTACTTC
TRBV29-1	TRBJ2-1	.	many	CSAKENNEQFF	TGCAGCGCAAAGGAAAACAATGAGCAGTTCTTC
TRBV30	TRBJ2-2	TRBD1	few	CATGDAGELFF	TGTGCCACAGGGGACGCCGGGGAGCTGTTTTTT
TRBV28	TRBJ1-4	.	many	CASSPVRQSWEKLFF	TGTGCCAGCAGCCCCGTTCGACAGTCATGGGAAAAACTGTTTTTT
TRBV7-9	TRBJ1-6	.	many	CASSLDAGPNSPLHF	TGTGCCAGCAGCTTAGATGCAGGGCCCAATTCACCCCTCCACTTT
TRBV5-1	TRBJ2-5	.	many	CASSLLASGGGETQYF	TGCGCCAGCAGCTTGTTAGCATCCGGAGGAGGGGAGACCCAGTACTTC
TRBV7-2	TRBJ2-7	.	.	CASSLRGSKQYF	TGTGCCAGCAGCTTACGAGGGAGCAAGCAGTACTTC
TRBV29-1	TRBJ2-6	.	many	CSVEGGGGLSGANVLTF	TGCAGCGTTGAAGGGGGAGGGGGCCTCTCTGGGGCCAACGTCCTGACTTTC
TRBV28	TRBJ2-7	TRBD1	many	CASSFPTGAYEQYF	TGTGCCAGCAGTTTCCCTACAGGGGCCTACGAGCAGTACTTC
TRBV14	TRBJ2-1	.	many	CASAQTSYNEQFF	TGTGCCAGCGCCCAGACCTCCTACAATGAGCAGTTCTTC